This paragraph reports one T cell receptor (beta chain). The data stem from a study of T-cell reconstitution after alpha-beta-depleted transplantation in children. It was with unique molecular identifiers that the TCRbeta library was prepared. MiXCR was run by TCRdb on the PCR reads, yielding one entry per CDR3 protein. This sample has about 580,000 distinct CDR3 sequences, with 27% found just once. Germline V gene data show CDR1 as MNHNS and CDR2 as SASEGT. The CDR3 runs to 15 residues. V lost 6 bases to trimming and J lost 2 bases, with 14 bases between them. The chain is built from TRBV6-1 and TRBJ1-5; D remains unclear. The clonotype originates from a boy under two years old with Wiskott-Aldrich syndrome, due to receive a stem cell transplant. Material: PBMCs, obtained before TCRalphabeta/CD19-depleted stem cell transplant. This CDR3 is CASRAGFLGNQPQHF. The DNA of the CDR3 is TGTGCCAGCAGGGCCGGGTTTCTGGGCAATCAGCCCCAGCATTTT.